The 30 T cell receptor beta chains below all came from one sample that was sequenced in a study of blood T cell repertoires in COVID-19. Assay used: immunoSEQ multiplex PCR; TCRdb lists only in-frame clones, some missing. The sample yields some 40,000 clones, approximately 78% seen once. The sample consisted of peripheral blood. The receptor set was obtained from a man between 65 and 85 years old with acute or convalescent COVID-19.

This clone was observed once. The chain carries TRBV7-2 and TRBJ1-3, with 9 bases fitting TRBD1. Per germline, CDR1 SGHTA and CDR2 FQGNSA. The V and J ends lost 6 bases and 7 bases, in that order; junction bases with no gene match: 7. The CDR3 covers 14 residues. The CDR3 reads CASREQGAGNTIYF. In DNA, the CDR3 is TGTGCCAGCAGAGAACAGGGGGCAGGGAACACCATATATTTT.

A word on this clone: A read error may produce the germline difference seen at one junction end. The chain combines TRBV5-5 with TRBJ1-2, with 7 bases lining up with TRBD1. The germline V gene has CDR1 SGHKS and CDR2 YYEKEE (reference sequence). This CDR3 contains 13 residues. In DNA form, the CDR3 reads TGTGCCGGCAGCGACAGGGTGAACTATGGCTACACCTTC. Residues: CAGSDRVNYGYTF.

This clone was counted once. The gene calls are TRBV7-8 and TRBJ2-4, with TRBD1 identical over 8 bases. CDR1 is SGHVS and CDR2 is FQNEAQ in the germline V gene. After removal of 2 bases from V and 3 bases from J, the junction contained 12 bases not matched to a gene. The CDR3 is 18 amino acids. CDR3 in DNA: TGTGCCAGCAGCTTAAAGTTGGAGGACAGGGATGGCAAAAACATTCAGTACTTC. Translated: CASSLKLEDRDGKNIQYF.

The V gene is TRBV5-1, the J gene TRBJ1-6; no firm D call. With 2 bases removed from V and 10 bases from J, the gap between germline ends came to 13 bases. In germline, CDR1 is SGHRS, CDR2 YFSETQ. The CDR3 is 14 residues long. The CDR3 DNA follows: TGCGCCAGCAGCTTAACTTTACGATGGTCACCCCTCCACTTT. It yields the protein CASSLTLRWSPLHF.

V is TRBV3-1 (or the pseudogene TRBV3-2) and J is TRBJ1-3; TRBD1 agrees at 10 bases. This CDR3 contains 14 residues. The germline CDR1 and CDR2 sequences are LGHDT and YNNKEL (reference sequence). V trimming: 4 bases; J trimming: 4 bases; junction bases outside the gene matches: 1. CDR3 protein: CASSPTGGGNTIYF. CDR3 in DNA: TGTGCCAGCAGCCCGACAGGGGGCGGAAACACCATATATTTT.

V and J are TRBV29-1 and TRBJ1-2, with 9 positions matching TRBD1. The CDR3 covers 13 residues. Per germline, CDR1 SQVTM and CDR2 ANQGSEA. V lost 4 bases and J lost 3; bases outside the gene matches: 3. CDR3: CSVVQGADYGYTF. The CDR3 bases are TGCAGCGTTGTACAGGGGGCTGACTATGGCTACACCTTC.

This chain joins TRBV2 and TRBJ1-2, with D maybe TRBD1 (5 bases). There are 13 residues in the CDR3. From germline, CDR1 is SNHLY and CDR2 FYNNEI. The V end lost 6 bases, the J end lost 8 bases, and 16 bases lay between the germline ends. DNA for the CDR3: TGTGCCAGCAGGAGCGGGGGTGATGGAGGCTACACCTTC. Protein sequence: CASRSGGDGGYTF.

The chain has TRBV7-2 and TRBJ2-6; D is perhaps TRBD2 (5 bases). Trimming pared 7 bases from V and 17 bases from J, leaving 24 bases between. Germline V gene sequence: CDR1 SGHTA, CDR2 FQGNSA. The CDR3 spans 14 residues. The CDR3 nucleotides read TGTGCCAGCATGATTTCGAGAGAGGGTATGGACGTGACTTTC. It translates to CASMISREGMDVTF.

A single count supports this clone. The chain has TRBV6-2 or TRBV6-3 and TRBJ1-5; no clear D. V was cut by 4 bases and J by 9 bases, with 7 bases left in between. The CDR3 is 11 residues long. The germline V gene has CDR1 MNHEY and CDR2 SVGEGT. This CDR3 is CASSSGAPQHF. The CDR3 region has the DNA TGTGCCAGCAGTTCAGGCGCGCCCCAGCATTTT.

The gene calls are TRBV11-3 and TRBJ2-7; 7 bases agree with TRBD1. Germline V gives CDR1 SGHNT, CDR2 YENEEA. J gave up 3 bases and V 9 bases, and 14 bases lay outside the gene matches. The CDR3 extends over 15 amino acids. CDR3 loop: CASSTHLRDSYEQYF. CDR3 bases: TGTGCCAGTAGTACGCATCTACGGGACAGCTACGAGCAGTACTTC.

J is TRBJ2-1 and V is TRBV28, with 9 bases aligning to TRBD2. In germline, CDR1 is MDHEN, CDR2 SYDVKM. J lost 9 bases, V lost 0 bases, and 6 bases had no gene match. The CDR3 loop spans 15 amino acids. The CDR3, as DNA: TGTGCCAGCAGTTTATGCCGCGGGGGGGATTGTGAGCAGTTCTTC. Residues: CASSLCRGGDCEQFF.

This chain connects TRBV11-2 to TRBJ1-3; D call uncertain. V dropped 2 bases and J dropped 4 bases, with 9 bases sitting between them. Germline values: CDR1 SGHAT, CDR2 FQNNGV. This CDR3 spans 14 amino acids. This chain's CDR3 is CASSLFRGGNTIYF. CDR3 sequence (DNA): TGTGCCAGCAGCTTATTTCGGGGAGGAAACACCATATATTTT.

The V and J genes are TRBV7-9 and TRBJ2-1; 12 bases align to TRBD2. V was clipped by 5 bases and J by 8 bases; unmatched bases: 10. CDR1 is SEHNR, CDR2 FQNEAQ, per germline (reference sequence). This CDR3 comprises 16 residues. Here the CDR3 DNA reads TGTGCCAGCAGCATCCGGACTAGCGGGATGGGCGATGAGCAGTTCTTC. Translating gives CASSIRTSGMGDEQFF.

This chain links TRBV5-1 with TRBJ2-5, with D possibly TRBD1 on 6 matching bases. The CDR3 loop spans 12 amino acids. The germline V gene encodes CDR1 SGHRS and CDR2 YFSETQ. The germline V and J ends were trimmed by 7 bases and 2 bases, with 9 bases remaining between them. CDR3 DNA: TGCGCCAGCGGAGGACAGCAAGAGACCCAGTACTTC. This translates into CASGGQQETQYF.

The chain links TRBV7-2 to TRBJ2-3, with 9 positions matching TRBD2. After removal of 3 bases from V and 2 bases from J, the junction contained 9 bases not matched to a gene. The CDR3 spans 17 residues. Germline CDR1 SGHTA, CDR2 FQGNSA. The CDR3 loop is CASSFSASGTSTDTQYF. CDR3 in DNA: TGTGCCAGCAGCTTTAGTGCTAGCGGGACCTCCACAGATACGCAGTATTTT.

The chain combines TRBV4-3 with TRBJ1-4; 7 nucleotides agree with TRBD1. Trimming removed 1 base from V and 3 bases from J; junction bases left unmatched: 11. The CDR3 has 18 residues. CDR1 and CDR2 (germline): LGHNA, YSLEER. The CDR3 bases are TGCGCCAGCAGCCAAGGTGTTGGACAGGTGTCACCTAATGAAAAACTGTTTTTT. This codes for CASSQGVGQVSPNEKLFF.

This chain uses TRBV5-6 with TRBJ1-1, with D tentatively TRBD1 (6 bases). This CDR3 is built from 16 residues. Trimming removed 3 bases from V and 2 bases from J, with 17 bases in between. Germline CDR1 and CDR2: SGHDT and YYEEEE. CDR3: CASSSMVGQLNTEAFF. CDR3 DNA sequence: TGTGCCAGCAGCTCGATGGTAGGACAGTTAAACACTGAAGCTTTCTTT.

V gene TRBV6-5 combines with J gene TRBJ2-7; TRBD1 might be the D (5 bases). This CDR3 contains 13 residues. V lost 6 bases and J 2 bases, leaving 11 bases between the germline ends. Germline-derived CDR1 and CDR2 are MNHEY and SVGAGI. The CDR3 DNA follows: TGTGCCAGCAGCCGCGTCAGGGCCTACGAGCAGTACTTC. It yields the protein CASSRVRAYEQYF.

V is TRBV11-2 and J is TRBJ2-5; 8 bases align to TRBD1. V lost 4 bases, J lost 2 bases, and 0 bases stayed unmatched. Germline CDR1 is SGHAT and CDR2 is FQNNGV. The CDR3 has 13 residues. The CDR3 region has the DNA TGTGCCAGCAGCTGGGACAGGCAAGAGACCCAGTACTTC. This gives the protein CASSWDRQETQYF.

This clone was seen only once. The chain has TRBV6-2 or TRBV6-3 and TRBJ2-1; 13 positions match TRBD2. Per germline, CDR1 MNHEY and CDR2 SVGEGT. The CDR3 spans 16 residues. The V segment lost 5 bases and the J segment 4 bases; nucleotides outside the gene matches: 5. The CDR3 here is CASSKLAGGLYNEQFF. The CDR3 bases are TGTGCCAGCAGTAAACTAGCGGGAGGGCTATACAATGAGCAGTTCTTC.

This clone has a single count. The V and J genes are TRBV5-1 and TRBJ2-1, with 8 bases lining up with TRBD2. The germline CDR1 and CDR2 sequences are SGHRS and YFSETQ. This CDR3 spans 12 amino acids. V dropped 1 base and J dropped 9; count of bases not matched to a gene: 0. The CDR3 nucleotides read TGCGCCAGCAGCTTGAGCGGGAGTGAGCAGTTCTTC. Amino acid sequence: CASSLSGSEQFF.

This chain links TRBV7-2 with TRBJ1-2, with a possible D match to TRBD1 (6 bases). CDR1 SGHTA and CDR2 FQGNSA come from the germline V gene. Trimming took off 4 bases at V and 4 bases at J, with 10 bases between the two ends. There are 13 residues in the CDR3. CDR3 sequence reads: CASSYGQSYGYTF. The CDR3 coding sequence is TGTGCCAGCAGCTACGGACAGAGCTATGGCTACACCTTC.

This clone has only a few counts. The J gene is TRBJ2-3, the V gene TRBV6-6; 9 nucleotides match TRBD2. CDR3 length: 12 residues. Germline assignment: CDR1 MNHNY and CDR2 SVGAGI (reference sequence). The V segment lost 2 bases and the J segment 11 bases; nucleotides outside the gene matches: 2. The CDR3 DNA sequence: TGTGCCAGCAGTTACACAGCGGGGGGGCAGTATTTT. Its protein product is CASSYTAGGQYF.

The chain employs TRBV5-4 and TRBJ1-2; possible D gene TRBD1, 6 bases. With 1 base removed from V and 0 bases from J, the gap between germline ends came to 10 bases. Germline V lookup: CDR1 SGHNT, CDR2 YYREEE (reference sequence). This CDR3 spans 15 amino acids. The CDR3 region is CASSLNAGANYGYTF. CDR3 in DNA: TGTGCCAGCAGCTTGAATGCAGGGGCTAACTATGGCTACACCTTC.

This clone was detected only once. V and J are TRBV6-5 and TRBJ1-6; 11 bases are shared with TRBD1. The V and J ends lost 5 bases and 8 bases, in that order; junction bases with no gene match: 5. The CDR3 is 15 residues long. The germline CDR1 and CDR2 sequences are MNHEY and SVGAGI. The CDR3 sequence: CASSRGQGVDSPLHF. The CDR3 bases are TGTGCCAGCAGTCGGGGACAGGGGGTAGATTCACCCCTCCACTTT.

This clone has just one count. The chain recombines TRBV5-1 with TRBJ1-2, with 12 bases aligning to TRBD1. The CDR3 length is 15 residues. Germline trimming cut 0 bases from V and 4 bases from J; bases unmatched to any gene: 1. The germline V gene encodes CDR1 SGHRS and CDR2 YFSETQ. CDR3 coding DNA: TGCGCCAGCAGCTTGGGGGACAGGGGGCCCTATGGCTACACCTTC. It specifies CASSLGDRGPYGYTF.

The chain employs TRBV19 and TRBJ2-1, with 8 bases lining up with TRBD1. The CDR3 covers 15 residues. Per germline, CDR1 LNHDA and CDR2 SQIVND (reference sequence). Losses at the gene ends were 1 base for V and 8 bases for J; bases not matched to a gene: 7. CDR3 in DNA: TGTGCCAGTAGTATAGGGACAGGGAATGGCGATGAGCAGTTCTTC. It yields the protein CASSIGTGNGDEQFF.

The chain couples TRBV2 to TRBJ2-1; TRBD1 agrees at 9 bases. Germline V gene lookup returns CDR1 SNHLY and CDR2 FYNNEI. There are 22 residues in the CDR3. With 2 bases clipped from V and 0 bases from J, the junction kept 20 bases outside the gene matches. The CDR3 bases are TGTGCCAGCAGTGAAAGTGGACAGGGGAAGTTGGGGGAGGGGAGCTCCTACAATGAGCAGTTCTTC. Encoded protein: CASSESGQGKLGEGSSYNEQFF.

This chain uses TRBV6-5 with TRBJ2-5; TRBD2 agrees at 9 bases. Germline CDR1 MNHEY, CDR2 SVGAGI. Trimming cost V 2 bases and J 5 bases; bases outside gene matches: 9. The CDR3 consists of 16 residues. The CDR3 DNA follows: TGTGCCAGCAGTTACGGTCGCGGGAGGGCCCAGGAGACCCAGTACTTC. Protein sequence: CASSYGRGRAQETQYF.

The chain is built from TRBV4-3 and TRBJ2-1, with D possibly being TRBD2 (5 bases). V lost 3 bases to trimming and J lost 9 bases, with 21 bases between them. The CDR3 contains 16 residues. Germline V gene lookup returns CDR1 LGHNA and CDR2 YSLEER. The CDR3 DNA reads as TGCGCCAGCAGCCAGTACGGAGCCGGTTCCGAGGGTGAGCAGTTCTTC. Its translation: CASSQYGAGSEGEQFF.